The text below deals with one T cell receptor beta chain. Its antigen is currently not known. Base qualities are missing; no much larger clone stands one base away. The time point label on this specimen signifies: baseline, week 1 (first vaccination visit). Read against the paper, the sample's treatment or condition label means: pre-vaccination baseline after standard-of-care therapy. Newly diagnosed WHO grade 3 or 4 IDH1-mutant astrocytomas showing loss of nuclear ATRX were present in the donors. The samples were drawn from NOA16, a multicentre, single-arm, open-label phase I trial in Germany that tested a mutant IDH1 peptide vaccine in humans for the first time. Blood drawn at visit V03 was used as the baseline sample for immunogenicity testing. The DNeasy Blood and Tissue Kit was used to extract genomic DNA from EDTA blood for TCRB sequencing. The method was the immunoSEQ multiplex PCR assay. The hsTCRB Kit was used according to the manufacturer's protocol to amplify rearranged TCR beta chain sequences. Sequencing of TCRB libraries was carried out on an Illumina MiSeq. The original methods were these. The proprietary platform of the kit vendor was used for demultiplexing, trimming and gene mapping. What TCRdb holds here is the immuneACCESS table cut down to in-frame rearrangements. Part of the clones is not present; checked against another copy, under half of the missing clones reflect an unresolved V gene, and the others are unexplained. V and J calls and clone size are given by that table; D and trimming were obtained from the DNA. In this sample the table shows 85,000 to 100,000 clones, about four fifths of which occur a single time. The top ten constitute approximately 7.9% of the sample.

The sample originates from a study of a mutant IDH1 vaccine in newly diagnosed glioma (dated by TCRdb to the early 2020s). Turning to the overall study: Of the roughly 33 treated patients, around 62% were male and around 38% were female, and a mean age of roughly 41 years was recorded. Longitudinal TCRB deep sequencing was performed for some 25 treated patients wherever samples were available for exploratory analyses. Before enrollment, most patients had been given radiochemotherapy with temozolomide as standard therapy, while the rest had received either radiotherapy alone or temozolomide alone. Peripheral blood was collected at six visits: V03 (baseline), V05, V07, V10, V12 and V13. Study-wide findings and limitations: Immune responses induced by the vaccine were seen in 90% to 95% of patients across multiple MHC alleles. Pseudoprogression appeared unrelated to alterations in the top peripheral T cell clonotypes detected by TCRB sequencing. Availability determined which PBMC samples were chosen for TCRB deep sequencing. The authors noted that analyses of patient blood samples could not be reproduced because of sample limitations.

Sequencing was performed on PBMCs, taken from a glioma patient treated with radiotherapy, temozolomide or both. The origin of this receptor is a man aged 35-49 years with glioma.

The nucleotide sequence is given as TGCAGCACGCGGACTAGCGGCTCCTACAATGAGCAGTTCTTC. Its protein product is CSTRTSGSYNEQFF. The chain employs TRBV29-1 and TRBJ2-1; TRBD2 agrees with 10 junctional bases. The CDR3 holds 14 amino acids from the cysteine to the phenylalanine. Left in the record is the CDR3 DNA by itself, 42 bases read in frame from the first base. V trim: 8 bases; J trim: 0 bases; unmatched bases: 4. CDR1 and CDR2, looked up from the germline V gene, are SQVTM and ANQGSEA.